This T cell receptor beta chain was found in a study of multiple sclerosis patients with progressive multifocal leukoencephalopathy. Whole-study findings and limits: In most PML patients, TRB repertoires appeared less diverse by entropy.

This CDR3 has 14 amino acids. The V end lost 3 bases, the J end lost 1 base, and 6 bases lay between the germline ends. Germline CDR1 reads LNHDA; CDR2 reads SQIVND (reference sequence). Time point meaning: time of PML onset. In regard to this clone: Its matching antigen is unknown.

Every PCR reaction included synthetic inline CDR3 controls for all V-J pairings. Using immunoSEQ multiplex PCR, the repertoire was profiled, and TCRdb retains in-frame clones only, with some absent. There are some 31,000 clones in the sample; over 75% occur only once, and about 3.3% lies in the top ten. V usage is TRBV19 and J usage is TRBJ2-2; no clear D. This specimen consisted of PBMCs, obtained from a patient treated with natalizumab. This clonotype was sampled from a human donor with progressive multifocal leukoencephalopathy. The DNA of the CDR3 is TGTGCCAGTAGTATTTCCAAGAACACCGGGGAGCTGTTTTTT. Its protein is CASSISKNTGELFF.